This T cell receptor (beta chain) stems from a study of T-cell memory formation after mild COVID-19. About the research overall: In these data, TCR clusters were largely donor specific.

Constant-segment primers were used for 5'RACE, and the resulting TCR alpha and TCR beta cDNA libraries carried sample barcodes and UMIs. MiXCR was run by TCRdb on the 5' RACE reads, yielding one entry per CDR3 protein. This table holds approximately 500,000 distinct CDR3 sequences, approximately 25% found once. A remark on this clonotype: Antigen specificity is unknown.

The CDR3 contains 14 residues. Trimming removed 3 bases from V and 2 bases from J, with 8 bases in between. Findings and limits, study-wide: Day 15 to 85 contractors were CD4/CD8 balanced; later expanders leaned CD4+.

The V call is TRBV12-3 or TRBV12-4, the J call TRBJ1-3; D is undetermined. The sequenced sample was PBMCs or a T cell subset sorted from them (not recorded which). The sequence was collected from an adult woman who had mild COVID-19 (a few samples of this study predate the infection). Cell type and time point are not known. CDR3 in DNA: TGTGCCAGCAGTTTTGGTATTCCTGGAAACACCATATATTTT. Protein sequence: CASSFGIPGNTIYF.